These 23 T cell receptor beta chains share one sample of origin, sequenced in a study of blood T cell repertoires in COVID-19. Produced via immunoSEQ multiplex PCR; TCRdb's table is partial and in-frame only. Of 240,000 or so clones listed, roughly 87% are singletons. The sequencing input was peripheral blood. Receptors were obtained from a man in his 60s who had recovered from COVID-19.

The chain joins TRBV18 to TRBJ1-1; TRBD1 matches at 9 bases. The CDR3 consists of 13 residues. V trimming: 4 bases; J trimming: 12 bases; junction bases outside the gene matches: 9. CDR1 KGHSH and CDR2 LQKENI come from the germline V gene. CDR3 sequence (DNA): TGTGCCAGCTCACAACAGGGGGCAGGCGATTCTTTCTTT. It specifies CASSQQGAGDSFF.

The V and J genes are TRBV5-6 and TRBJ2-3; 11 positions match TRBD2. V was pared by 4 bases and J by 1 base, with 11 bases of the junction left unmatched. The length of the CDR3 is 18 residues. Germline values: CDR1 SGHDT, CDR2 YYEEEE. The CDR3 reads CASSGLAGSDAGTDTQYF. The CDR3 region has the DNA TGTGCCAGCAGCGGACTAGCGGGTTCCGACGCTGGCACAGATACGCAGTATTTT. Supplemented by reference TRBV5-6 and TRBJ2-3, the full variable domain reads DAGVTQSPTHLIKTRGQQVTLRCSPKSGHDTVSWYQQALGQGPQFIFQYYEEEERQRGNFPDRFSGHQFPNYSSELNVNALLLGDSALYLCASSGLAGSDAGTDTQYFGPGTRLTVL.

This clone has more than one count but fewer than ten. V usage is TRBV28 and J usage is TRBJ1-1, with a possible D match to TRBD1 (5 bases). The CDR3 runs 11 residues. Germline lookup yields CDR1 MDHEN and CDR2 SYDVKM. Trimming stripped 6 bases from V and 12 bases from J, with 14 bases between. CDR3 nucleotide sequence: TGTGCCAGCAGGCAGACCAGGGCTACTTTCTTT. This encodes CASRQTRATFF.

The sample holds one count of this clone. At the DNA level, this CDR3 is encoded by other sequences in the same sample as well. J is TRBJ2-3 and V is TRBV18, with 7 bases identical to TRBD1. The CDR3 is 15 residues long. After removal of 3 bases from V and 0 bases from J, the junction contained 3 bases not matched to a gene. The germline V gene encodes CDR1 KGHSH and CDR2 LQKENI. The CDR3 DNA sequence: TGTGCCAGCTCACCCGGGACAGTTAGCACAGATACGCAGTATTTT. Amino acid sequence: CASSPGTVSTDTQYF.

The genes are TRBV6-1 and TRBJ1-6; 7 bases line up with TRBD1. CDR1 is MNHNS, CDR2 SASEGT, per germline. This CDR3 region has 18 residues. The V and J ends lost 2 bases and 9 bases, in that order; junction bases with no gene match: 16. CDR3 DNA: TGTGCCAGCAGTGAAATATTAACAGGGGTCCTCTTGGGTTCACCCCTCCACTTT. It yields the protein CASSEILTGVLLGSPLHF.

The chain recombines TRBV10-3 with TRBJ2-7; D unresolved. CDR1 and CDR2 from the germline V gene are ENHRY and SYGVKD. The V and J ends lost 10 bases and 5 bases respectively, with 21 bases between them. CDR3 length: 14 amino acids. The CDR3 nucleotides read TGTGCCACGCGCTATTCCCCGCAACTCCACGAGCAGTACTTC. It is translated as CATRYSPQLHEQYF.

This CDR3 is CAWSRSLIATKNIQYF. The CDR3 DNA follows: TGTGCCTGGAGCCGATCGCTAATAGCCACTAAAAACATTCAGTACTTC. This chain links TRBV30 with TRBJ2-4; D gene uncertain. Between the trimmed V and J ends, which lost 3 bases and 4 bases, there was a span of 19 bases. Germline V lookup: CDR1 GTSNPN, CDR2 SVGIG (reference sequence). CDR3 size: 16 residues.

The V call is TRBV5-1, the J call TRBJ2-1, with D maybe TRBD2 (6 bases). The CDR3 is made up of 14 amino acids. Between the trimmed V and J ends, which lost 1 base and 5 bases, there was a span of 10 bases. Germline V gene data show CDR1 as SGHRS and CDR2 as YFSETQ. Written as DNA, the CDR3 is TGCGCCAGCAGCTTGCCTAGCGTCAACAATGAGCAGTTCTTC. Amino acids: CASSLPSVNNEQFF.

This clone came up a few times. The chain uses TRBV5-5 and TRBJ1-3, with D unclear. Per germline, CDR1 SGHKS and CDR2 YYEKEE (reference sequence). The V end lost 1 base, the J end lost 6 bases, and 11 bases lay between the germline ends. There are 14 residues in the CDR3. The CDR3 here is CASSLFRDANTIYF. As DNA, the CDR3 is TGTGCCAGCAGCTTGTTCCGGGATGCAAACACCATATATTTT.

The rearrangement links TRBV19 to TRBJ1-5, with D unresolved. V was shortened by 3 bases and J by 3 bases, with 9 bases between the two germline ends. Germline loops: CDR1 LNHDA, CDR2 SQIVND (reference sequence). This CDR3 spans 14 amino acids. The CDR3 reads CASSIGPVNQPQHF. The CDR3 coding sequence is TGTGCCAGTAGTATTGGGCCGGTCAATCAGCCCCAGCATTTT.

V usage is TRBV6-2 or TRBV6-3 and J usage is TRBJ2-5, with TRBD2 matching over 11 bases. With 2 bases clipped from V and 2 bases from J, the junction kept 10 bases outside the gene matches. There are 18 residues in the CDR3. Germline values: CDR1 MNHEY, CDR2 SVGEGT. This CDR3 is CASSYVRLAGSVQETQYF. As DNA, the CDR3 is TGTGCCAGCAGTTACGTGCGACTAGCGGGGAGCGTGCAAGAGACCCAGTACTTC.

This clone appeared a single time. The chain has TRBV20-1 and TRBJ2-1; 11 bases line up with TRBD2. V lost 5 bases, J lost 3 bases, and 3 bases stayed unmatched. Germline lookup yields CDR1 DFQATT and CDR2 SNEGSKA (reference sequence). The CDR3 length is 14 residues. The CDR3: CSAGGTSGYNEQFF. The CDR3 bases are TGCAGTGCTGGTGGGACTAGCGGCTACAATGAGCAGTTCTTC.

This chain connects TRBV5-1 to TRBJ2-7, with 12 bases matching TRBD2. The CDR3 has 16 residues. CDR1 is SGHRS, CDR2 YFSETQ, per germline. With V trimmed by 1 base and J by 4 bases, 6 bases remained unmatched. CDR3 sequence: CASSLMIGLAGYEQYF. The DNA of the CDR3 is TGCGCCAGCAGCTTGATGATCGGACTAGCGGGGTACGAGCAGTACTTC.

The V call is TRBV25-1, the J call TRBJ2-3; unclear D gene. V gave up 2 bases and J gave up 1 base, with 10 bases separating them. The CDR3 totals 15 residues. Germline V lookup: CDR1 MGHDK, CDR2 SYGVNS. In nucleotides, the CDR3 is TGTGCCAGCAGTGAAGTGACTCCCGGCACAGATACGCAGTATTTT. It yields the protein CASSEVTPGTDTQYF. Complete variable domain (other parts from reference TRBV25-1 and TRBJ2-3): EADIYQTPRYLVIGTGKKITLECSQTMGHDKMYWYQQDPGMELHLIHYSYGVNSTEKGDLSSESTVSRIRTEHFPLTLESARPSHTSQYLCASSEVTPGTDTQYFGPGTRLTVL.

As for this clone: At one of its ends the junction is not consistent with the germline gene, which may arise from a read error. The chain has TRBV18 and TRBJ1-2; D is unresolved. Germline V gives CDR1 KGHSH, CDR2 LQKENI. The CDR3 is made up of 13 amino acids. The DNA of the CDR3 is TGTGCCAGCTCACCCAAGGAGAACTCTGGCTACACCTTC. Translating gives CASSPKENSGYTF. The variable domain in full, with the rest retrieved from reference TRBV18 and TRBJ1-2, is NAGVMQNPRHLVRRRGQEARLRCSPMKGHSHVYWYRQLPEEGLKFMVYLQKENIIDESGMPKERFSAEFPKEGPSILRIQQVVRGDSAAYFCASSPKENSGYTFGSGTRLTVV.

The gene calls are TRBV5-6 and TRBJ1-1, with TRBD1 matching 10 bases. This CDR3 is 12 amino acids long. J was trimmed by 9 bases and V by 5 bases; bases with no gene match: 4. The germline gives CDR1 SGHDT, CDR2 YYEEEE. This chain's CDR3 is CASRRQGAKAFF. The CDR3 bases are TGTGCCAGCAGGCGACAGGGGGCTAAAGCTTTCTTT. Full variable domain (remainder filled in from reference TRBV5-6 and TRBJ1-1): DAGVTQSPTHLIKTRGQQVTLRCSPKSGHDTVSWYQQALGQGPQFIFQYYEEEERQRGNFPDRFSGHQFPNYSSELNVNALLLGDSALYLCASRRQGAKAFFGQGTRLTVV.

There are a few counts of this clone. V gene TRBV5-6 combines with J gene TRBJ2-1; D is unresolved. Trimming shortened V by 0 bases and J by 0 bases, and 7 bases separated the two germline ends. The CDR3 runs to 15 residues. Germline V gene data show CDR1 as SGHDT and CDR2 as YYEEEE. The CDR3 DNA is TGTGCCAGCAGCTTGGACTCGAGCTCCTACAATGAGCAGTTCTTC. It encodes CASSLDSSSYNEQFF.

This sequence joins TRBV15 and TRBJ1-1; TRBD1 is a possible D gene (5 bases). The CDR3 is made up of 13 amino acids. Looked up from germline, CDR1 is LNHNV and CDR2 is YYDKDF (reference sequence). Trimming stripped 6 bases from V and 2 bases from J, with 10 bases between. The chain's CDR3 is CATSYRGNTEAFF. The CDR3 region has the DNA TGTGCCACCAGTTATAGGGGAAACACTGAAGCTTTCTTT.

This chain joins TRBV28 and TRBJ1-2; 8 bases are a match to TRBD1. Trimming at V came to 6 bases and at J to 4 bases, leaving 7 bases not matched to a gene. Per germline, CDR1 MDHEN and CDR2 SYDVKM. The CDR3 extends over 14 amino acids. CDR3 amino acids: CASRSWDRSYGYTF. CDR3 coding DNA: TGTGCCAGCAGGTCCTGGGACAGGAGCTATGGCTACACCTTC.

The CDR3 loop reads CASSPDIFSYNEQFF. The CDR3 nucleotides are TGTGCCAGCAGCCCGGACATTTTTTCCTACAATGAGCAGTTCTTC. The chain uses TRBV7-2 and TRBJ2-1; maybe TRBD1 (5 bases). The CDR3 sequence is 15 residues long. Germline CDR1 SGHTA, CDR2 FQGNSA. The V and J ends lost 5 bases and 1 base respectively, with 12 bases between them.

This rearrangement joins TRBV6-1 to TRBJ2-3; TRBD2 agrees at 11 bases. Germline V gene data show CDR1 as MNHNS and CDR2 as SASEGT. The V gene end was trimmed by 4 bases and the J gene end by 5 bases; junction bases not matched to a gene: 8. CDR3 length: 16 amino acids. CDR3 in amino acids: CASSGLAGGQEDTQYF. The CDR3 DNA sequence: TGTGCCAGCAGTGGTTTAGCGGGGGGGCAAGAAGATACGCAGTATTTT.

This rearrangement joins TRBV15 to TRBJ2-7, with 8 bases aligning to TRBD2. V trimming: 1 base; J trimming: 2 bases; junction bases outside the gene matches: 4. The V gene's germline CDR1 is LNHNV and CDR2 YYDKDF (reference sequence). This CDR3 spans 15 amino acids. CDR3 coding DNA: TGTGCCACCAGCAGAGGGGGCGGGGGGCCCTACGAGCAGTACTTC. Its protein is CATSRGGGGPYEQYF.

This clone was picked up one time. V and J are TRBV5-1 and TRBJ1-4, with D maybe TRBD1 (6 bases). V shed 2 bases and J shed 4 bases, with 21 bases lying between them. The CDR3 has 18 residues. CDR1 and CDR2 (germline): SGHRS, YFSETQ. CDR3 loop: CASSLSGGAERLNEKLFF. Here the CDR3 DNA reads TGCGCCAGCAGCTTAAGTGGGGGGGCAGAGCGGCTTAATGAAAAACTGTTTTTT.